This is a list of T cell receptor beta chains from one sample in a study of breast tumors, draining lymph nodes, adjacent tissues. MiXCR was run by TCRdb on the multiplex PCR reads, yielding one entry per CDR3 protein. The sample lists 17,000 or so distinct CDR3 sequences; just under 45% were seen once. The material sequenced was tumor-adjacent breast tissue. The receptor set was obtained from a female donor with breast cancer. Some clones in this sample may be carry-over from other donors' samples. The CDR3 runs from the conserved cysteine through the conserved F or W. D genes are given only for firm matches. Clone size is given for some rows only: seen once, a few or many times, or a class if the clone is expanded.

D gene	clone size	V gene	CDR3 length	J gene	CDR3 protein	CDR3 DNA
TRBD1	medium-sized	TRBV2	16	TRBJ2-7	CASNETATGVGNEQYF	TGTGCCAGCAATGAAACCGCGACAGGGGTGGGTAACGAGCAGTACTTC
-	-	TRBV12-3/TRBV12-4	12	TRBJ2-7	CASSLTMDEQYF	TGTGCCAGCAGTTTAACTATGGACGAGCAGTACTTC
-	-	TRBV16	12	TRBJ2-7	CASSQSAYEQYF	TGTGCCAGCAGCCAATCTGCCTACGAGCAGTACTTC
TRBD1	medium-sized	TRBV20-1	14	TRBJ1-2	CSADGQALNYGYTF	TGCAGTGCGGATGGACAGGCGTTAAACTATGGCTACACCTTC
TRBD2	many	TRBV6-5	18	TRBJ2-2	CASSHSILAGGRTGELFF	TGTGCCAGCAGTCACTCGATATTAGCGGGGGGTCGGACCGGGGAGCTGTTTTTT
TRBD1	many	TRBV7-9	14	TRBJ1-4	CASSNRGRVEKLFF	TGTGCCAGCAGCAACAGGGGGAGGGTTGAAAAACTGTTTTTT
TRBD1	medium-sized	TRBV20-1	14	TRBJ1-2	CSAKPTGIVYGYTF	TGCAGTGCCAAGCCGACAGGGATAGTGTATGGCTACACCTTC
TRBD2	-	TRBV5-1	16	TRBJ2-5	CASSLGVAGAQETQYF	TGCGCCAGCAGCTTGGGGGTAGCGGGGGCCCAAGAGACCCAGTACTTC
-	many	TRBV18	14	TRBJ2-2	CASSPLRATGELFF	TGTGCCAGCTCACCATTACGGGCCACCGGGGAGCTGTTTTTT
-	many	TRBV7-8	15	TRBJ1-2	CASSESRTANYGYPF	TGTGCCAGCAGCGAATCCCGCACAGCCAACTATGGCTACCCCTTC
-	many	TRBV6-5	14	TRBJ1-2	CASSYSGGRYGYTF	TGTGCCAGCAGTTACTCCGGGGGGAGGTATGGCTACACCTTC
-	-	TRBV24-1	15	TRBJ2-7	CATSDMGGSYCYHFF	TGTGCCACCAGTGATATGGGGGGAAGCTACTGCTACCACTTCTTC
-	many	TRBV27	15	TRBJ2-2	CASKPARGVSGELFF	TGTGCCAGCAAACCGGCCCGAGGAGTTTCCGGGGAGCTGTTTTTT
TRBD2	many	TRBV3-1	16	TRBJ2-3	CASSQTSGIGSDTQYF	TGTGCCAGCAGCCAAACGAGCGGGATTGGCTCAGATACGCAGTATTTT
-	many	TRBV6-5	13	TRBJ2-7	CASSHSVSYEQYF	TGTGCCAGCAGTCACTCCGTCTCCTACGAGCAGTACTTC
TRBD2	many	TRBV7-4	16	TRBJ2-2	CASSLIGTTNTGELFF	TGTGCCAGCAGCTTAATAGGGACTACAAACACCGGGGAGCTGTTTTTT